The 16 T cell receptor beta chains given below trace back to one sample, sequenced in a study of monozygotic twins with inflammatory bowel disease. TCRdb reprocessed the 5' RACE reads and reports one entry per CDR3 protein, with no DNA. The listing records 140,000 to 150,000 distinct CDR3 sequences. The specimen was blood. Source of these receptors: a human donor with ulcerative colitis or Crohn's disease, or a healthy co-twin of an affected twin (not recorded which).

V gene TRBV5-1 combines with J gene TRBJ2-7. The CDR3 length is 15 residues. Per the germline V gene, CDR1 is SGHRS and CDR2 is YFSETQ. The chain's CDR3 is CASSLAWGSSYEQYF.

V is TRBV24-1 and J is TRBJ2-4; TCRdb names TRBD1, which stays unverified in the absence of DNA. The CDR3 totals 14 residues. Germline V gene lookup returns CDR1 KGHDR and CDR2 SFDVKD. The CDR3: CATSARTGMDIQYF.

CDR3 in amino acids: CSARVRSNQPQHF. The chain recombines TRBV20-1 with TRBJ1-5. CDR1 is DFQATT and CDR2 is SNEGSKA in the germline V gene (reference sequence). This CDR3 comprises 13 residues.

The rearrangement uses TRBV5-6 and TRBJ1-2. CDR3 length equals 14 residues. Germline V gives CDR1 SGHDT, CDR2 YYEEEE. The chain's CDR3 is CASSLAGISYGYTF.

The chain carries TRBV5-6 and TRBJ2-7; the D call from TCRdb, TRBD1, cannot be confirmed without DNA. Germline V gene lookup returns CDR1 SGHDT and CDR2 YYEEEE. CDR3 length: 14 amino acids. The CDR3 loop is CASSPGPTAYEQYF.

The J gene is TRBJ2-7, the V gene TRBV11-2; TCRdb outputs TRBD1, but without DNA this stays unchecked. In germline, CDR1 is SGHAT, CDR2 FQNNGV. The CDR3 spans 15 residues. The CDR3 loop reads CASSFRVGEPYEQYF.

The chain employs TRBV5-1 and TRBJ2-5. The CDR3 is 13 residues long. From germline, CDR1 is SGHRS and CDR2 YFSETQ. The CDR3 sequence: CATTWASGETQYF.

This chain joins TRBV20-1 and TRBJ2-7; absent DNA, TCRdb's TRBD2 call cannot be checked. There are 18 residues in the CDR3. Germline V lookup: CDR1 DFQATT, CDR2 SNEGSKA (reference sequence). CDR3 loop: CSAREGTSGRPSSYEQYF.

The chain uses TRBV10-3 and TRBJ1-1; TCRdb names TRBD1, which stays unverified in the absence of DNA. Germline V gene lookup returns CDR1 ENHRY and CDR2 SYGVKD. The CDR3 covers 13 residues. This CDR3 is CAIGQGMNTEAFF.

The chain combines TRBV27 with TRBJ2-1; with no DNA, the TCRdb D assignment of TRBD1 cannot be verified. Germline CDR1 reads MNHEY; CDR2 reads SMNVEV (reference sequence). The CDR3 contains 13 residues. This CDR3 is CASSLSTPGEQFF.

The chain links TRBV27 to TRBJ1-6; TCRdb selects TRBD1, and the lack of DNA leaves this call unchecked. CDR1 MNHEY and CDR2 SMNVEV come from the germline V gene (reference sequence). The CDR3 runs to 14 residues. The CDR3: CASSNPGARSPLHF.

This chain links TRBV9 with TRBJ2-3. The germline V gene has CDR1 SGDLS and CDR2 YYNGEE. The CDR3 has 13 residues. The CDR3 region is CASSVVGLDTQYF.

The gene calls are TRBV7-9 and TRBJ2-2; TCRdb indicates TRBD1, and absent DNA this call remains unverified. Germline CDR1 reads SEHNR; CDR2 reads FQNEAQ (reference sequence). The CDR3 is 16 residues long. This CDR3 is CASSPRQGSLTGELFF. The full variable domain, rest sourced from reference TRBV7-9 and TRBJ2-2, is DTGVSQNPRHKITKRGQNVTFRCDPISEHNRLYWYRQTLGQGPEFLTYFQNEAQLEKSRLLSDRFSAERPKGSFSTLEIQRTEQGDSAMYLCASSPRQGSLTGELFFGEGSRLTVL.

The CDR3 sequence: CASSLPSQPQHF. V and J are TRBV5-6 and TRBJ1-5. The CDR3 is 12 amino acids. The germline V gene has CDR1 SGHDT and CDR2 YYEEEE.

V usage is TRBV7-6 and J usage is TRBJ2-7; TCRdb indicates TRBD1, and absent DNA this call remains unverified. From germline, CDR1 is SGHVS and CDR2 FNYEAQ. This CDR3 contains 13 residues. The CDR3 sequence: CASSLAQGGEQYF. The variable domain in full, with the rest retrieved from reference TRBV7-6 and TRBJ2-7, is GAGVSQSPRYKVTKRGQDVALRCDPISGHVSLYWYRQALGQGPEFLTYFNYEAQQDKSGLPNDRFSAERPEGSISTLTIQRTEQRDSAMYRCASSLAQGGEQYFGPGTRLTVT.

This chain uses TRBV9 with TRBJ2-7. This CDR3 comprises 15 residues. CDR1 is SGDLS and CDR2 is YYNGEE in the germline V gene. CDR3 amino acids: CASSVDSGRTYEQYF.